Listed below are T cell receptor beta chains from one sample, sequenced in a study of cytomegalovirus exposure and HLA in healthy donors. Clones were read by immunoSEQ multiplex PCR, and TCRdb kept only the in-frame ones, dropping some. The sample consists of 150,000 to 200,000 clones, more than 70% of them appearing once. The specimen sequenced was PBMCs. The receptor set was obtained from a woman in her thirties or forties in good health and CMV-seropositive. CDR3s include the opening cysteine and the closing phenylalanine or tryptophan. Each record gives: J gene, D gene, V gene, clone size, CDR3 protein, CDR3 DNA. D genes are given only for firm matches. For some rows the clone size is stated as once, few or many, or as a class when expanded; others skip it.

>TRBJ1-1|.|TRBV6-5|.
CASSYGQGMGRPEAFF
TGTGCCAGCAGTTACGGGCAGGGAATGGGAAGGCCTGAAGCTTTCTTT
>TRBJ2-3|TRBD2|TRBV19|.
CASSPGTSGRYTDTQYF
TGTGCCAGTAGTCCCGGGACTAGCGGGAGGTATACAGATACGCAGTATTTT
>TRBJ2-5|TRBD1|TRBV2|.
CASRFDRGQETQYF
TGTGCCAGCAGGTTTGACAGGGGCCAAGAGACCCAGTACTTC
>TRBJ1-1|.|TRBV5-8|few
CASSLARENTEAFF
TGTGCCAGCAGCTTGGCCCGAGAGAACACTGAAGCTTTCTTT
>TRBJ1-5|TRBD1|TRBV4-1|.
CASSQHPTRGAYQPQHF
TGCGCCAGCAGCCAACATCCCACCAGGGGGGCTTATCAGCCCCAGCATTTT
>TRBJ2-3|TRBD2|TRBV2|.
CATSLRSGGTDTQYF
TGTGCCACCTCTCTCCGGAGCGGGGGGACAGATACGCAGTATTTT
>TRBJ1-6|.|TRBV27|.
CASSSQGQGRINSPLHF
TGTGCCAGCAGTTCCCAGGGGCAGGGTCGGATAAATTCACCCCTCCACTTT
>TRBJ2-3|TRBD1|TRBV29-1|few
CSVRTGFLSTDTQYF
TGCAGCGTCCGGACAGGGTTTTTATCCACAGATACGCAGTATTTT
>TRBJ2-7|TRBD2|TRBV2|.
CASTRTSGSHEQYF
TGTGCCAGCACCCGGACTAGCGGGAGTCACGAGCAGTACTTC
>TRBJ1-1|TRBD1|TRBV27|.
CASSFTGGRTEAFF
TGTGCCAGCAGTTTCACAGGGGGACGGACTGAAGCTTTCTTT
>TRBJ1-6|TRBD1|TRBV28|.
CASSLLTGGGSPLHF
TGTGCCAGCAGTTTATTGACAGGGGGAGGATCACCCCTCCACTTT
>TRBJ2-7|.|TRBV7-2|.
CASSRARKYEQYF
TGTGCCAGCAGCCGAGCGAGAAAGTACGAGCAGTACTTC